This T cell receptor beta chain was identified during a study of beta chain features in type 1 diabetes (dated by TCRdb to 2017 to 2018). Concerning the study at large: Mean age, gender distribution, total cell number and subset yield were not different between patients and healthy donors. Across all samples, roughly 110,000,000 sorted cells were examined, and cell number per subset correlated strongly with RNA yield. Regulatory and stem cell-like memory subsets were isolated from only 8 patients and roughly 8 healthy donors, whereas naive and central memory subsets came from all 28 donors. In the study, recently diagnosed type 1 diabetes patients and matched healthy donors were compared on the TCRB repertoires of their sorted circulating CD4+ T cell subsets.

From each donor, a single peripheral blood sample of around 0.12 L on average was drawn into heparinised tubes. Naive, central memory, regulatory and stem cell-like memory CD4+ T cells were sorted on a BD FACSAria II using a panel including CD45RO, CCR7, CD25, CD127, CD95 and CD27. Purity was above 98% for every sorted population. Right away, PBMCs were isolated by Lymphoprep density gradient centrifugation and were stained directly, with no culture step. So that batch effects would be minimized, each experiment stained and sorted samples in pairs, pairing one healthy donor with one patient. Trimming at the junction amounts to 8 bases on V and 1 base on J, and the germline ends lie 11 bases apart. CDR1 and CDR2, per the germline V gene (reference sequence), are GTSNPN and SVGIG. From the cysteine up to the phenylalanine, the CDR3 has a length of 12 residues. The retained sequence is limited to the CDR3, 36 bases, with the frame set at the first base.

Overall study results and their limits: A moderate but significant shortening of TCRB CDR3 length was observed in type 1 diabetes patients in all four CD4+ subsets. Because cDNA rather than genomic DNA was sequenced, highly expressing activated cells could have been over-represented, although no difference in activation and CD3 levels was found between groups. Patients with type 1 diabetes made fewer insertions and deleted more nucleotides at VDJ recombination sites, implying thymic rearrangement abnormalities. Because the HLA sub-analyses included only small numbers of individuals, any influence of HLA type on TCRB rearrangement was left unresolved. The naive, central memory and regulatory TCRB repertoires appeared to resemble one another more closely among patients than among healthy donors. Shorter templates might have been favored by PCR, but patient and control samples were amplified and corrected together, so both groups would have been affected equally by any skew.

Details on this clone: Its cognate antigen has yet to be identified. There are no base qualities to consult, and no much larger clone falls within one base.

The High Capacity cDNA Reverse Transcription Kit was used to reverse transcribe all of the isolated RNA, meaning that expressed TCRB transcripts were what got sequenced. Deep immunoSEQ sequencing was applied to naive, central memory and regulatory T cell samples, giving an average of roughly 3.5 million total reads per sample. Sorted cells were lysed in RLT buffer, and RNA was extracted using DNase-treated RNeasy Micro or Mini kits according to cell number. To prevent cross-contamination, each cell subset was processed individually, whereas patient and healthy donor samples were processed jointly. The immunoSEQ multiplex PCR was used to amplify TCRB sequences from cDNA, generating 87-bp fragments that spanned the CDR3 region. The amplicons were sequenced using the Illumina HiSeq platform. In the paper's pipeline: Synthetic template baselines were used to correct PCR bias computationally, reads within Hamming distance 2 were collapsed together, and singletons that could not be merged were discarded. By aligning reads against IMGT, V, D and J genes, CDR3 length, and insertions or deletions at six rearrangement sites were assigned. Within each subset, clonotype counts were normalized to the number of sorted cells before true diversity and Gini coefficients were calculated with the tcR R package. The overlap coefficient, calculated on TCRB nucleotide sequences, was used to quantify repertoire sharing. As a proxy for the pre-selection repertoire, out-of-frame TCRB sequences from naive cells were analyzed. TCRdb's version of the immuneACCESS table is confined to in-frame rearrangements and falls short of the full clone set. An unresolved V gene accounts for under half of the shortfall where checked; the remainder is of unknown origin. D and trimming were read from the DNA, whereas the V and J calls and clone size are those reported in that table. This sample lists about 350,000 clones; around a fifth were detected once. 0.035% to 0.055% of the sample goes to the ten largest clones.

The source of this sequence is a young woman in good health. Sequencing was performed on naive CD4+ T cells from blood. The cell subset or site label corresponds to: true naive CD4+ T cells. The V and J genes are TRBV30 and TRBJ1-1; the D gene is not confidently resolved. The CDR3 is CANNRGNTEAFF. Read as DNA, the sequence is TGTGCCAACAACCGAGGGAACACTGAAGCTTTCTTT.